What follows are 19 T cell receptor beta chains derived from one specimen sequenced in a study of T cells in women clearing cervical HPV infection. Using immunoSEQ multiplex PCR, the repertoire was profiled, and TCRdb retains in-frame clones only, with some absent. The sample data list about 45,000 clones. Sample: blood buffy coat. Receptors originate from a woman aged 18 to 75 with a cervical HPV16 infection that either progressed to CIN3+ or cleared (not recorded which).

Worth noting for this clone: The missing CDR3 end, 3 residues past where the read stops, is filled in from the germline J gene. The chain uses TRBV7-3 and TRBJ2-3; 8 bases line up with TRBD2. With V trimmed by 2 bases and J by 0 bases, 1 base remained unmatched. The CDR3 spans 15 residues. Germline V gene data show CDR1 as SGHTA and CDR2 as FQGTGA. The CDR3 sequence is CASSLRGGSTDTQYF. Incomplete CDR3 DNA: TGTGCCAGCAGCTTACGCGGGGGGAGCACAGATACG. Variable domain in full (rest from reference TRBV7-3 and TRBJ2-3): GAGVSQTPSNKVTEKGKYVELRCDPISGHTALYWYRQSLGQGPEFLIYFQGTGAADDSGLPNDRFFAVRPEGSVSTLKIQRTERGDSAVYLCASSLRGGSTDTQYFGPGTRLTVL.

Concerning this clone itself: The sequenced fragment ends 3 residues before the CDR3 boundary, so the rest is inferred from the germline J gene. The rearrangement links TRBV20-1 to TRBJ2-6; TRBD1 aligns across 12 bases. J lost 2 bases, V lost 3 bases, and 8 bases had no gene match. Germline-derived CDR1 and CDR2 are DFQATT and SNEGSKA (reference sequence). This CDR3 is built from 18 residues. CDR3 bases read: TGCAGTGCTAGGGGCCCCGGGACAGGGGGCGCTGGGGCCAACGTC. It yields the protein CSARGPGTGGAGANV. The entire CDR3 sequence reads CSARGPGTGGAGANVLTF.

Remarks on this clone: The sequence runs out 3 residues before the end of the CDR3; the remainder is reconstructed from the germline J gene. The rearrangement joins TRBV18 to TRBJ1-2, with D possibly matching TRBD1 (5 bases). CDR3 size: 12 residues. Germline assignment: CDR1 KGHSH and CDR2 LQKENI. The CDR3 DNA, read in part, is TGTGCCAGCTCACGGCCATCGGGGGAC. This codes for CASSRPSGD. The complete CDR3 sequence is CASSRPSGDYTF.

Comment on this clone: The read ends 3 residues early relative to the CDR3; the germline J gene fills the gap. The chain carries TRBV19 and TRBJ1-3, with 7 bases fitting TRBD1. Per germline, CDR1 LNHDA and CDR2 SQIVND (reference sequence). The CDR3 covers 13 residues. Trimming at V came to 9 bases and at J to 2 bases, leaving 4 bases not matched to a gene. CDR3: CASDDRAGNTIYF. CDR3 DNA (partial): TGTGCCAGCGACGACAGGGCTGGAAACACC.

Worth noting for this clone: The observed sequence ends 3 residues before the CDR3 terminus, with the missing tail filled in from the germline J gene. The chain carries TRBV2 and TRBJ2-3; 7 bases line up with TRBD1. The CDR3 is 13 residues long. Germline CDR1 reads SNHLY; CDR2 reads FYNNEI. CDR3 bases read: TGTGCCAGCACCACGAACAGGGGAGAGACG. This codes for CASTTNRGET. In full, the CDR3 is CASTTNRGETQYF.

Points on this clone: The read falls 3 residues short of the CDR3 end, and the missing part is taken from the germline J gene. The J gene is TRBJ2-5, the V gene TRBV10-3, with D uncertain. The germline gives CDR1 ENHRY, CDR2 SYGVKD. CDR3 length equals 13 residues. The ends were cut back, 7 bases at V and 3 bases at J, with 12 bases in the middle. CDR3 residues: CAIKEQPKETQYF. The covered CDR3 bases are TGTGCCATCAAAGAACAGCCTAAAGAGACC.

This CDR3 is CSAFSSLHNEQFF. CDR3 DNA, as far as it was read: TGCAGTGCTTTTAGTAGTCTCCACAATGAG. The V call is TRBV20-1, the J call TRBJ2-1; D uncertain. The read terminates 3 residues before the CDR3 end, so the remaining end is supplied by the germline J gene. The V end was cut by 5 bases, the J end by 5 bases, with 13 bases between. The CDR3 runs 13 residues. Germline loops: CDR1 DFQATT, CDR2 SNEGSKA (reference sequence).

As concerns this clone: The read halts 3 residues ahead of the CDR3 end, with the missing end drawn from the germline J gene. The genes are TRBV6-2 or TRBV6-3 and TRBJ2-1; 14 bases align to TRBD2. Trimming at V came to 5 bases and at J to 5 bases, leaving 5 bases not matched to a gene. The CDR3 loop spans 16 amino acids. Germline V gives CDR1 MNHEY, CDR2 SVGEGT. The sequenced part of the CDR3 DNA is TGTGCCAGCAGTACCGGGACTAGCGGGAGTAACAATGAG. It codes for CASSTGTSGSNNE. The entire CDR3 reads CASSTGTSGSNNEQFF.

For this clone: From the germline J gene comes the end of the CDR3, since the read stops 3 residues before it. The chain couples TRBV7-6 to TRBJ1-4; D is possibly TRBD1 (5 bases). Germline lookup yields CDR1 SGHVS and CDR2 FNYEAQ. The CDR3 has 15 amino acids. The CDR3 bases that were read are TGTGCCAGCAGCTCTCGGGGGGTCGATAATTCACCA. Its translation: CASSSRGVDNSP. The whole CDR3 reads CASSSRGVDNSPLFF.

With regard to this clone: The CDR3 is cut off 3 residues early in the read; its end comes from the germline J gene. Additional DNA sequences in this sample encode the identical CDR3. The rearrangement joins TRBV5-6 to TRBJ1-3, with D possibly TRBD1 on 5 matching bases. CDR3 length equals 15 residues. CDR1 is SGHDT and CDR2 is YYEEEE in the germline V gene. The CDR3 DNA, read in part, is TGTGCCAGCACTAGCTCCGGGACTAGCGGGAGGGCC. Its protein is CASTSSGTSGRA. The CDR3 in full is CASTSSGTSGRAIYF.

In the case of this clone: Sequencing ends 3 residues short of the CDR3 end; the germline J gene provides the rest. V usage is TRBV30 and J usage is TRBJ2-1; D not certain. V was cut by 3 bases and J by 8 bases, with 11 bases left in between. Germline CDR1 and CDR2: GTSNPN and SVGIG (reference sequence). The CDR3 contains 12 residues. The CDR3 bases that were read are TGTGCCTGGAGGTGGGCAGGCGATGAG. Its protein is CAWRWAGDE. The complete CDR3 sequence is CAWRWAGDEQFF. The variable domain in full, completed from reference TRBV30 and TRBJ2-1, reads SQTIHQWPATLVQPVGSPLSLECTVEGTSNPNLYWYRQAAGRGLQLLFYSVGIGQISSEVPQNLSASRPQDRQFILSSKKLLLSDSGFYLCAWRWAGDEQFFGPGTRLTVL.

Remarks on this clone: The observed sequence ends 3 residues before the CDR3 terminus, with the missing tail filled in from the germline J gene. The rearrangement links TRBV18 to TRBJ2-2; TRBD2 matches at 10 bases. V gave up 1 base and J gave up 7 bases; unmatched junction bases: 12. CDR1 and CDR2 from the germline V gene are KGHSH and LQKENI. CDR3 length: 18 residues. CDR3 DNA (partial): TGTGCCAGCTCACCACTCCTAGCGGGAGTGGTTCAGGTCGGGGAG. Protein: CASSPLLAGVVQVGE. The whole CDR3 is CASSPLLAGVVQVGELFF.

The CDR3 bases that were read are TGTGCCAGCAGCCTGCAGGGGGCCAGCACTGAA. Protein: CASSLQGASTE. In full, the CDR3 reads CASSLQGASTEAFF. The J gene is TRBJ1-1, the V gene TRBV11-2, with 8 bases matching TRBD1. With the read ending 3 residues before the CDR3 end, the germline J gene is used to fill in that end. This CDR3 comprises 14 residues. The trim removed 5 bases at V and 4 bases at J, leaving 6 bases unmatched. Germline values: CDR1 SGHAT, CDR2 FQNNGV.

On this clone itself: The read comes to an end 3 residues before the CDR3 does, leaving the germline J gene to fill in the end. The chain links TRBV2 to TRBJ1-1; unclear D gene. Trimming stripped 4 bases from V and 4 bases from J, with 7 bases between. There are 12 residues in the CDR3. Germline V gene sequence: CDR1 SNHLY, CDR2 FYNNEI. This chain's CDR3 is CASSVEGTEAFF. CDR3 DNA, as far as it was read: TGTGCCAGCAGTGTGGAGGGCACTGAA.

In the case of this clone: The read finishes 3 residues shy of the CDR3 end, and the germline J gene is used to complete it. This chain uses TRBV20-1 with TRBJ2-5; 15 nucleotides align to TRBD2. The CDR3 loop spans 15 amino acids. Unmatched junction bases numbered 8, after V lost 5 bases and J lost 7 bases. The germline V gene encodes CDR1 DFQATT and CDR2 SNEGSKA (reference sequence). The sequenced part of the CDR3 DNA is TGCAGTGCTTCCCGGACTAGCGGGGGGGCCGGGACC. It specifies CSASRTSGGAGT. The full CDR3 protein is CSASRTSGGAGTQYF.

The DNA read from the CDR3 is TGTGCCGAGTCACAGGGAGGGAGCACAGATACG. Translating gives CAESQGGSTDT. The whole CDR3 sequence reads CAESQGGSTDTQYF. The gene calls are TRBV10-3 and TRBJ2-3, with D possibly matching TRBD2 (7 bases). Read coverage stops 3 residues before the CDR3 terminus; the germline J gene supplies the remainder. From germline, CDR1 is ENHRY and CDR2 SYGVKD. V dropped 11 bases and J dropped 0 bases, with 15 bases sitting between them. This CDR3 comprises 14 residues.

About this clone itself: The CDR3 end falls 3 residues outside the read, so it is completed with the germline J gene. The chain recombines TRBV7-6 with TRBJ2-6; D gene unclear. The CDR3 has 16 amino acids. Germline loops: CDR1 SGHVS, CDR2 FNYEAQ. V gave up 6 bases and J gave up 0 bases, with 12 bases separating them. Partial CDR3 DNA: TGTGCCAGCAGACAAATAGCCGTCTCTGGGGCCAACGTC. This translates into CASRQIAVSGANV. The CDR3 reads in full as CASRQIAVSGANVLTF. The variable domain in full, completed from reference TRBV7-6 and TRBJ2-6, reads GAGVSQSPRYKVTKRGQDVALRCDPISGHVSLYWYRQALGQGPEFLTYFNYEAQQDKSGLPNDRFSAERPEGSISTLTIQRTEQRDSAMYRCASRQIAVSGANVLTFGAGSRLTVL.

As regards this clone: The read ends 3 residues shy of where the CDR3 ends; the end is completed using the germline J gene. This chain joins TRBV7-9 and TRBJ1-6, with D unclear. Germline V gives CDR1 SEHNR, CDR2 FQNEAQ (reference sequence). The germline V and J ends were trimmed by 4 bases and 6 bases, with 7 bases remaining between them. The CDR3 runs 13 residues. The sequenced CDR3 bases are TGTGCCAGCAGCTCCCTAAGTAATTCACCC. This codes for CASSSLSNSP. The full CDR3 reads CASSSLSNSPLHF. The full variable domain, its missing parts supplied by reference TRBV7-9 and TRBJ1-6, is DTGVSQNPRHKITKRGQNVTFRCDPISEHNRLYWYRQTLGQGPEFLTYFQNEAQLEKSRLLSDRFSAERPKGSFSTLEIQRTEQGDSAMYLCASSSLSNSPLHFGNGTRLTVT.

Note on this clone: Read data end 3 residues before the CDR3 end; the end is taken from the germline J gene. V usage is TRBV2 and J usage is TRBJ2-7; D might be TRBD2 (5 bases). Between the trimmed V and J ends, which lost 3 bases and 3 bases, there was a span of 9 bases. From germline, CDR1 is SNHLY and CDR2 FYNNEI. The CDR3 spans 13 residues. CDR3 DNA (partial): TGTGCCAGCAGTGATGAGGGTTACTACGAG. Protein product: CASSDEGYYE. The complete CDR3 sequence is CASSDEGYYEQYF.